The sequence of this TCR beta chain was determined in a study of blood T cell repertoires in COVID-19. Study-level background: PBMCs, B-cell-depleted T cells, or T cells provided the cDNA or gDNA that made up the material.

In the authors' methods: Amplification of reference gene primers was used by the study to estimate nucleated cell counts. Clones were read by immunoSEQ multiplex PCR, and TCRdb kept only the in-frame ones, dropping some. That table is the source of V, J and clone size, and D and trimming were worked out from the DNA. Of 65,000 to 70,000 clones listed, roughly three quarters are singletons. Germline CDR1 is SGHNT and CDR2 is YENEEA. J was trimmed by 2 bases and V by 1 base; bases with no gene match: 10. The CDR3 loop spans 18 amino acids. The chain links TRBV11-3 to TRBJ2-5; 10 bases align to TRBD2. Sequenced: peripheral blood. The clonotype originates from a human donor in a cohort sampled during active COVID-19. CDR3 sequence: CASSLVFLLAGPQETQYF. DNA of the CDR3: TGTGCCAGCAGCTTAGTCTTTTTACTAGCGGGGCCACAAGAGACCCAGTACTTC.